The clone carrying this T cell receptor beta chain was seen only a few times. Its antigen is as yet unknown. The source of the sample is a study of vaccination effects on CD4 cells after COVID-19. Study-wide context: Post-vaccine specimens were collected at a median of 72 days following the second dose.

The study's findings and limits: Healthy vaccine recipients' vaccine-induced clones were almost all SARS-CoV-2 mono-reactive.

Antigen-specific CD4+ T cells were expanded with viral peptide pools in the ViraFEST assay before sequencing. Investigators separated out CD4+ T cells once approximately 10 days of culture had passed. Two-dose vaccination with either BNT162b2 or mRNA-1273 was given to the participants. Half of the medium was exchanged for IL-2 medium on both days 3 and 7. TCRdb's copy holds only in-frame clones and misses some; the assay was immunoSEQ multiplex PCR. The table shows around 30,000 clones, with less than 85% occurring only once. The material sequenced was CD4+ T cells from PBMCs cultured with HCoV-NL63 spike peptides, taken after COVID-19 vaccination. The TCR comes from a human donor who received a COVID-19 vaccine.

The CDR3 DNA sequence: TGCGCCAGCAGCCTGCTTTGGGGACAGGAGAACTACGAGCAGTACTTC. As protein: CASSLLWGQENYEQYF. This chain connects TRBV5-1 to TRBJ2-7, with TRBD1 matching 8 bases. Trimming at V came to 4 bases and at J to 3 bases, leaving 12 bases not matched to a gene. Looked up from germline, CDR1 is SGHRS and CDR2 is YFSETQ. CDR3 length equals 16 residues.